This T cell receptor beta chain came from a study of blood T cell repertoires in COVID-19. Study-wide background: The samples span acute and convalescent COVID-19 from the United States, Italy and Spain.

Seattle participants joined during active infection and were tracked over time. Germline values: CDR1 SGHTA, CDR2 FQGTGA. The CDR3 consists of 15 residues. Trimming took off 5 bases at V and 0 bases at J, with 10 bases between the two ends. TCRdb keeps only in-frame clones here, not all; method: immunoSEQ multiplex PCR. Counted here are over 150,000 clones, roughly 84% occurring once; the ten biggest clones make up roughly a sixth. This clonotype was obtained from a man between 50 and 59 years old with COVID-19, enrolled during active disease. The rearrangement links TRBV7-3 to TRBJ2-2; possibly TRBD1 for D (6 bases). Sequenced: peripheral blood. CDR3 sequence: CASSRDTANTGELFF. CDR3 in DNA: TGTGCCAGCAGCCGGGACACAGCGAACACCGGGGAGCTGTTTTTT.